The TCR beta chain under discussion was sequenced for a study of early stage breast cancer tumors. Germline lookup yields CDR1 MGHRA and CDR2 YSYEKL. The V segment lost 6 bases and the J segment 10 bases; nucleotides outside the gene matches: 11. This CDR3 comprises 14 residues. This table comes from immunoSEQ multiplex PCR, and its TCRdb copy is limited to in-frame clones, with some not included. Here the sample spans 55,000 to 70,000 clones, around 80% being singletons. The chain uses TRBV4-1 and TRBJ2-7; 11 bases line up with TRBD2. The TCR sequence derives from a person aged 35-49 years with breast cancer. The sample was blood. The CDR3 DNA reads TGCGCCAGCAGGAAGACGCCGGGACTAGCGGAACAGTACTTC. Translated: CASRKTPGLAEQYF.